The present T cell receptor beta chain was sequenced within a study of regulatory T cells. General observations from the study: Hydrophobic residues at CDR3 positions 6 and 7 were enriched in conventional CD4+ T cells of CD3G-deficient patients. Skewed V and J usage and few unique V-J pairs marked patient repertoires, most in Tregs.

In germline, CDR1 is SGHVS, CDR2 FQNEAQ. V was pared by 0 bases and J by 2 bases, with 5 bases of the junction left unmatched. CDR3 length equals 19 residues. Of note for this clone: What it recognizes is unknown.

A couple of CD3G-deficient patients had more severe autoimmunity; all had some. Amplification used 52 TRBV primers and 13 TRBJ primers. Produced via immunoSEQ multiplex PCR; TCRdb's table is partial and in-frame only. The table includes 25,000 to 30,000 clones, 85% to 95% detected once. Source material: conventional CD4+ T cells sorted from blood. This sequence was found in a person in their late teens or twenties with CD3G deficiency. The chain combines TRBV7-8 with TRBJ2-6; 12 positions match TRBD2. CDR3 nucleotides: TGTGCCAGCAGCTTAGCCGCGACTAGCGGGAGAGCTGGGGCCAACGTCCTGACTTTC. It specifies CASSLAATSGRAGANVLTF.